This T cell receptor beta chain was profiled in a study of T cell responses to AZD1222 COVID-19 vaccine. Study-wide results and caveats: White British donors predominated, females outnumbered males, and clonal diversity was possibly underestimated. Variant regions that are unmutated are reportedly the target of nearly half of spike-specific TCRs.

As concerns this clone: Its antigen is undetermined.

The length of the CDR3 is 12 residues. CDR1 MNHEY and CDR2 SMNVEV come from the germline V gene (reference sequence). Deletions cut 3 bases from V and 3 bases from J, with 2 bases between. Some clones are missing from TCRdb's copy, which holds only in-frame ones; the method was immunoSEQ multiplex PCR. The table includes around 95,000 clones, 80% to 90% detected once. This receptor was taken from an adult in good health. Here the sequenced sample was peripheral blood, taken on day 0 of MenACWY control vaccination. This chain joins TRBV27 and TRBJ2-2; D is unclear. In DNA form, the CDR3 reads TGTGCCAGCAGTTTCTACACCGGGGAGCTGTTTTTT. It encodes CASSFYTGELFF.